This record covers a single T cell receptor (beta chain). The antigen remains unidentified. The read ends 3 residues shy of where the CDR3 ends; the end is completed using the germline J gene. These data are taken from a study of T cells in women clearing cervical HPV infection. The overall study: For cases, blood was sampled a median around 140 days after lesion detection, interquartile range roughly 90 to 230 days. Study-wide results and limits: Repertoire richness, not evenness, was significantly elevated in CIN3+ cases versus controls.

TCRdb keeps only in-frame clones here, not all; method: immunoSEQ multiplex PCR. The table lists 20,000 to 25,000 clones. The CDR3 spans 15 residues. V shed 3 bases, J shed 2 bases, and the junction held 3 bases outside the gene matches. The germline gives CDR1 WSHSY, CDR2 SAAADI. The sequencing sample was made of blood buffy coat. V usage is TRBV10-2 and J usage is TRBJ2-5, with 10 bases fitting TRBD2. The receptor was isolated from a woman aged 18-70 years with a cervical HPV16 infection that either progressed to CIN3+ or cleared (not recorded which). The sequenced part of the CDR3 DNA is TGCGCCAGCAGTGAAGGAGCGGGAGGGCAAGAGACC. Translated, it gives CASSEGAGGQET. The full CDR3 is CASSEGAGGQETQYF.